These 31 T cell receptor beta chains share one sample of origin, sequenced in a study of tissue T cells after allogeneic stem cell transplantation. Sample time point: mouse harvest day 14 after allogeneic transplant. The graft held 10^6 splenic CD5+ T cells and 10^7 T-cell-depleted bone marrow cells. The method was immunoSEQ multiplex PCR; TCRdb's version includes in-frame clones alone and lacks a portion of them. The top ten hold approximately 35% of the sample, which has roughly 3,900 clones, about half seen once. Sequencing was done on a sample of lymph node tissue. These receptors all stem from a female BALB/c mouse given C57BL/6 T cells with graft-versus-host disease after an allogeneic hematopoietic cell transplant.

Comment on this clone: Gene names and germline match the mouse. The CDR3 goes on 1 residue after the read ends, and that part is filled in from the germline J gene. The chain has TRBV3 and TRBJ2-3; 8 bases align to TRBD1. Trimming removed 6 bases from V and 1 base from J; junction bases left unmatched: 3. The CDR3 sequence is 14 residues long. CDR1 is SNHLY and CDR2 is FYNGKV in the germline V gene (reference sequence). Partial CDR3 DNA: TGTGCCAGCAGACCGGGACAGGGTGCAGAAACGCTGTAT. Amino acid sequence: CASRPGQGAETLY. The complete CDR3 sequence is CASRPGQGAETLYF.

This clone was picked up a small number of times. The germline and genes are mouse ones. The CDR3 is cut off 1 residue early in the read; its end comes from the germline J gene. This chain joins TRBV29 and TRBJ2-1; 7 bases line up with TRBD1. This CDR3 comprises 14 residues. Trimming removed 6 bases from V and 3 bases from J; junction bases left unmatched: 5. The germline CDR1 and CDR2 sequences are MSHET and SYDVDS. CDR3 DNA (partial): TGTGCTAGCAGACCTGGGACAGTCTATGCTGAGCAGTTC. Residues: CASRPGTVYAEQF. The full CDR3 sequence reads CASRPGTVYAEQFF. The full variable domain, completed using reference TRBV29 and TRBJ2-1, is DMKVTQMPRYLIKRMGENVLLECGQDMSHETMYWYRQDPGLGLQLIYISYDVDSNSEGDIPKGYRVSRKKREHFSLILDSAKTNQTSVYFCASRPGTVYAEQFFGPGTRLTVL.

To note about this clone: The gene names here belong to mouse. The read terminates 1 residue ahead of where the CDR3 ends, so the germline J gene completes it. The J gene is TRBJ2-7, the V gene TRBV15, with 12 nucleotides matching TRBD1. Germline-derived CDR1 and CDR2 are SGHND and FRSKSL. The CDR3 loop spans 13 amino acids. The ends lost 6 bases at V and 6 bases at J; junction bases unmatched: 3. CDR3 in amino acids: CASSRDRGPEQYF. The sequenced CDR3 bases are TGTGCCAGCAGCCGGGACAGGGGGCCTGAACAGTAC.

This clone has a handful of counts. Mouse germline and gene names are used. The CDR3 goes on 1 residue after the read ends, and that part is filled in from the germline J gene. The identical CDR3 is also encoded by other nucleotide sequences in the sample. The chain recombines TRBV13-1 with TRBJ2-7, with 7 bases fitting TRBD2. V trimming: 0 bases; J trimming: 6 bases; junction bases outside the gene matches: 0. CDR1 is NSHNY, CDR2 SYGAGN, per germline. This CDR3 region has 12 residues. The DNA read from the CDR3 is TGTGCCAGCAGTGATGGGGGGGGTGAACAGTAC. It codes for CASSDGGGEQY. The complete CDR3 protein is CASSDGGGEQYF.

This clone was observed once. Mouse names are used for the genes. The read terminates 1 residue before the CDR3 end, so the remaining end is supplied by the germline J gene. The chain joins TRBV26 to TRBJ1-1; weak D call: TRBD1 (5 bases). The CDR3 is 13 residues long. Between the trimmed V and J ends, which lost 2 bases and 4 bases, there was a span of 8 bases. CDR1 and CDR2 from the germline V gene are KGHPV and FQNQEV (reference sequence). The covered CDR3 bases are TGTGCCAGCAGTCTGGAGGGGAGCACAGAAGTCTTC. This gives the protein CASSLEGSTEVF. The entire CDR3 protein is CASSLEGSTEVFF.

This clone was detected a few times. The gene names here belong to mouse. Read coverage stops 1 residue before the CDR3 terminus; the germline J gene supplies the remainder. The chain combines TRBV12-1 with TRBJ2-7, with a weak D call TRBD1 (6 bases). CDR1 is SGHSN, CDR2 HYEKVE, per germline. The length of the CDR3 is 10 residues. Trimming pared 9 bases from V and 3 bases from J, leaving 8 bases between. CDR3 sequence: CAPGDYEQYF. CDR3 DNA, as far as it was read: TGTGCCCCAGGGGACTATGAACAGTAC.

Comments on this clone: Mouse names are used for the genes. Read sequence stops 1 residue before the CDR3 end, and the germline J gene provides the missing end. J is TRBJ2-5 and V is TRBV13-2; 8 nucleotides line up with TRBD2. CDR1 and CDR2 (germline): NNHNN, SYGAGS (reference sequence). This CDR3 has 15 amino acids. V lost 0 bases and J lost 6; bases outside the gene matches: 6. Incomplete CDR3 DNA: TGTGCCAGCGGTGATGCTAGCTGGGGGGATGACACCCAGTAC. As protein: CASGDASWGDDTQY. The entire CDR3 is CASGDASWGDDTQYF.

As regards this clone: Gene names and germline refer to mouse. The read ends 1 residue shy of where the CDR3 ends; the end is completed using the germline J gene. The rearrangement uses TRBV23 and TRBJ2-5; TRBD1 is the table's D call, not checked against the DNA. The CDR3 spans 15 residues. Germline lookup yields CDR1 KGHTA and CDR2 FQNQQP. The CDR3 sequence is CSSSQSRTDQDTQYF. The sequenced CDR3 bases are TGCTCCAGCAGTCAATCAAGGACAGATCAAGACACCCAGTAC.

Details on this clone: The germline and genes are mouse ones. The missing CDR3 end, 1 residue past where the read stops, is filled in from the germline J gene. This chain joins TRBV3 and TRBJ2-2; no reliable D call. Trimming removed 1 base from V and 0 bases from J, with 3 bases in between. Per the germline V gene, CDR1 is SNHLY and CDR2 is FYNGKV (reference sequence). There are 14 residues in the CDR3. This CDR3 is CASSLGANTGQLYF. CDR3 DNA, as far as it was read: TGTGCCAGCAGCTTAGGGGCAAACACCGGGCAGCTCTAC.

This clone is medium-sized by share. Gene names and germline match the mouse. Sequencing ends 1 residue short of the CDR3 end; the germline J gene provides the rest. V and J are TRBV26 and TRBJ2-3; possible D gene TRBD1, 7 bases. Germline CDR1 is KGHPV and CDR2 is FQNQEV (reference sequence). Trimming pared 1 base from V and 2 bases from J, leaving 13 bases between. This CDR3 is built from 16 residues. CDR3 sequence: CASSLFQGGAAETLYF. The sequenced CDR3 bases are TGTGCCAGCAGTCTGTTTCAGGGGGGAGCTGCAGAAACGCTGTAT.

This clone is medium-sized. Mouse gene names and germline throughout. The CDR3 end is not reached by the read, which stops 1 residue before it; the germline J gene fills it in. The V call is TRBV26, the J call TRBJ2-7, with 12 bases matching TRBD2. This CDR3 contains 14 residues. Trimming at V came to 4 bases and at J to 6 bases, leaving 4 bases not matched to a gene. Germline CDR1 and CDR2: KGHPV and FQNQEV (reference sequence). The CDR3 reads CASSQDWGGVEQYF. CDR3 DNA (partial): TGTGCCAGCAGTCAAGACTGGGGGGGCGTTGAACAGTAC.

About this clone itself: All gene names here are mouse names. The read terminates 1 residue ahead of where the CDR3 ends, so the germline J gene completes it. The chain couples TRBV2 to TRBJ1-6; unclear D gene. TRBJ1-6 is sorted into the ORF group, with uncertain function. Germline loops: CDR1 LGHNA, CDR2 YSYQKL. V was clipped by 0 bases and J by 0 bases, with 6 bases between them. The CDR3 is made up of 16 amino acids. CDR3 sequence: CASSQDGNSYNSPLYF. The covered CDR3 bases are TGTGCCAGCAGCCAAGATGGAAATTCCTATAATTCGCCCCTCTAC.

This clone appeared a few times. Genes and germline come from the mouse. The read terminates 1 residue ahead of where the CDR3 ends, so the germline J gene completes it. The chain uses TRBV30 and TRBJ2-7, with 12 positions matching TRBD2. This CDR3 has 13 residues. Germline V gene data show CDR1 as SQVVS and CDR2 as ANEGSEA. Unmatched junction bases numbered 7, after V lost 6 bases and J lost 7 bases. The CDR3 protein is CSSLTGGALEQYF. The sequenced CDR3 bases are TGTAGTTCGCTGACTGGGGGGGCGCTGGAACAGTAC.

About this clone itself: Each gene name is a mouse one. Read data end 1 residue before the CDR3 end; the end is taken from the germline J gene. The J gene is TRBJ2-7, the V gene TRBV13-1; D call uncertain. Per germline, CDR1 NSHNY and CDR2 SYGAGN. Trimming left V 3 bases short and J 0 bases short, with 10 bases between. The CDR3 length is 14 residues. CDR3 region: CASSATRSSYEQYF. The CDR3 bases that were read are TGTGCCAGCAGTGCTACCCGGAGCTCCTATGAACAGTAC.

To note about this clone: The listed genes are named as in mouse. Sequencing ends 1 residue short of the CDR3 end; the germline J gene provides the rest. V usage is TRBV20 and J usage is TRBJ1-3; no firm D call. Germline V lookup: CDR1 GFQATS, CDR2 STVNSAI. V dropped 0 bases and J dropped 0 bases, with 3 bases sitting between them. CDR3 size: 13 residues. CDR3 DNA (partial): TGTGGTGCTAGGGATAGTTCTGGAAATACGCTCTAT. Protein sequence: CGARDSSGNTLY. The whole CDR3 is CGARDSSGNTLYF.

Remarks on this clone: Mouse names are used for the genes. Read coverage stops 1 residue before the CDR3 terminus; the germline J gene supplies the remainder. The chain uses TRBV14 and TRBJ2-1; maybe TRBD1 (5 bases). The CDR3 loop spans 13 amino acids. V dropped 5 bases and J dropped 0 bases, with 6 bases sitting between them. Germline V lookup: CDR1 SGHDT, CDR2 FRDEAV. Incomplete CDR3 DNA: TGTGCCAGCAGGGACAATAACTATGCTGAGCAGTTC. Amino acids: CASRDNNYAEQF. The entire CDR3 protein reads CASRDNNYAEQFF.

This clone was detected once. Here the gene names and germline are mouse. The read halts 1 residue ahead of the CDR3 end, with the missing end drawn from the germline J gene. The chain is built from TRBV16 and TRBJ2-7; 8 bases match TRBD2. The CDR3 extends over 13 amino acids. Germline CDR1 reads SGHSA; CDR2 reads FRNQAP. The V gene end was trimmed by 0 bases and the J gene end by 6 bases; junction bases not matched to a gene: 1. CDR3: CASSLDWGAEQYF. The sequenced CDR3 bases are TGTGCAAGCAGCTTAGACTGGGGGGCTGAACAGTAC. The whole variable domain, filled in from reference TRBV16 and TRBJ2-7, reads NAGVIQTPRHKVTGKGQEATLWCEPISGHSAVFWYRQTIVQGLEFLTYFRNQAPIDDSGMPKERFSAQMPNQSHSTLKIQSTQPQDSAVYLCASSLDWGAEQYFGPGTRLTVL.

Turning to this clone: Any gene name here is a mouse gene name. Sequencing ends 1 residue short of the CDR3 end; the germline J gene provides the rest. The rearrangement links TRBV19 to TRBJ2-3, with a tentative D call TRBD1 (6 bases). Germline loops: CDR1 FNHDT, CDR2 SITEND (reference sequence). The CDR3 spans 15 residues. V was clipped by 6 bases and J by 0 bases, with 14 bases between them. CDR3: CASKMRGSSAETLYF. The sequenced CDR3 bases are TGTGCCAGCAAGATGAGGGGGTCTAGTGCAGAAACGCTGTAT.

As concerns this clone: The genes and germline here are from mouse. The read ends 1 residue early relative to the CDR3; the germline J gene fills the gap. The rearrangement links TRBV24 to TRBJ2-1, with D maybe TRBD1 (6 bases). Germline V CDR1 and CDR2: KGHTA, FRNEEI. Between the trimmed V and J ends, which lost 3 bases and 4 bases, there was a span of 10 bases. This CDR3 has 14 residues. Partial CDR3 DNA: TGTGCCAGCAGTCTCCACAGGGAATATGCTGAGCAGTTC. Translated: CASSLHREYAEQF. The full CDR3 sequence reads CASSLHREYAEQFF.

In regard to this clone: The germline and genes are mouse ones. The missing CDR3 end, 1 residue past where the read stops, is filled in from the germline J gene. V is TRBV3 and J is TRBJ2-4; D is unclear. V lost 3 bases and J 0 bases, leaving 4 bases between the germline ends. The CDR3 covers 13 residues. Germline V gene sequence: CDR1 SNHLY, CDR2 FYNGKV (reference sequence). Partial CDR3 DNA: TGTGCCAGCAGCTTGAGTAGTCAAAACACCTTGTAC. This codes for CASSLSSQNTLY. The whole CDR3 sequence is CASSLSSQNTLYF. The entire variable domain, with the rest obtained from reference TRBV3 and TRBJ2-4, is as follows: GPKVLQIPSHQIIDMGQMVTLNCDPVSNHLYFYWYKQILGQQMEFLVNFYNGKVMEKSKLFKDQFSVERPDGSYFTLKIQPTALEDSAVYFCASSLSSQNTLYFGAGTRLSVL.

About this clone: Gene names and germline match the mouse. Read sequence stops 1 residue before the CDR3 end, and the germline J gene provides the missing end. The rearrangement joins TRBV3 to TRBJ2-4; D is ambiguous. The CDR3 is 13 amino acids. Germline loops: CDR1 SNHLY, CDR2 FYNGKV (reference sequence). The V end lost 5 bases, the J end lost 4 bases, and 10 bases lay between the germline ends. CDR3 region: CASSLEQKNTLYF. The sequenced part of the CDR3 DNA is TGTGCCAGCAGCCTAGAACAAAAAAACACCTTGTAC.

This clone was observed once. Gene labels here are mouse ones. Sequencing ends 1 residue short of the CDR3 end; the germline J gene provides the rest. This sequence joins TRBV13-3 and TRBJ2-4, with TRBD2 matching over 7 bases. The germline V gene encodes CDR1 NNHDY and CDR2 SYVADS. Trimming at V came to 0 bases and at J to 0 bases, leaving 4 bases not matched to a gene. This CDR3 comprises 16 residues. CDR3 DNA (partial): TGTGCCAGCAGTGATGGGCCGGGGGGGAGTCAAAACACCTTGTAC. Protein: CASSDGPGGSQNTLY. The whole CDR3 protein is CASSDGPGGSQNTLYF.

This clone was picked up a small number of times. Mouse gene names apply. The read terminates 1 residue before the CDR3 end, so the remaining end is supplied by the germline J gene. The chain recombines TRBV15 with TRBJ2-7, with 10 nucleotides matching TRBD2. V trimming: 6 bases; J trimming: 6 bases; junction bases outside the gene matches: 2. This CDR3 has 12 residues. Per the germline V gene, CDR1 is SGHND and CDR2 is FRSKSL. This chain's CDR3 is CASRNWGGEQYF. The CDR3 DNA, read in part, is TGTGCCAGCAGAAACTGGGGGGGTGAACAGTAC.

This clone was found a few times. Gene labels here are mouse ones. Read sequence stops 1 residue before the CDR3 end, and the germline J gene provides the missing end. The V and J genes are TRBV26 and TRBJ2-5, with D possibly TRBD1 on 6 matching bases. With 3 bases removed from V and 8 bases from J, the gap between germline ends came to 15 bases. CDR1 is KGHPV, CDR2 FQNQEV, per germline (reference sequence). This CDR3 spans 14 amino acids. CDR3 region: CASSLDPRGGTQYF. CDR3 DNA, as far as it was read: TGTGCCAGCAGTCTCGACCCCAGGGGAGGCACCCAGTAC. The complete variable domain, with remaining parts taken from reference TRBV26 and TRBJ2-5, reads NSKVIQTPRYLVKGQGQKAKMRCIPEKGHPVVFWYQQNKNNEFKFLINFQNQEVLQQIDMTEKRFSAECPSNSPCSLEIQSSEAGDSALYLCASSLDPRGGTQYFGPGTRLLVL.

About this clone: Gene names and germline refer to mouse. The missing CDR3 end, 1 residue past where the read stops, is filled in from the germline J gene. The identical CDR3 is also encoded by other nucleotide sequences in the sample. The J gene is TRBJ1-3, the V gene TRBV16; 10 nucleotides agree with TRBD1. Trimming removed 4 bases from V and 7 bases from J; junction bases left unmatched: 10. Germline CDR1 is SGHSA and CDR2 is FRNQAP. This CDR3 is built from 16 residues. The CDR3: CASSSTGTGAVNTLYF. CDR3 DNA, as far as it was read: TGTGCAAGCAGCTCGACCGGGACAGGGGCTGTCAATACGCTCTAT. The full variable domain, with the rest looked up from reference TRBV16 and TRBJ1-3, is NAGVIQTPRHKVTGKGQEATLWCEPISGHSAVFWYRQTIVQGLEFLTYFRNQAPIDDSGMPKERFSAQMPNQSHSTLKIQSTQPQDSAVYLCASSSTGTGAVNTLYFGEGSRLIVV.

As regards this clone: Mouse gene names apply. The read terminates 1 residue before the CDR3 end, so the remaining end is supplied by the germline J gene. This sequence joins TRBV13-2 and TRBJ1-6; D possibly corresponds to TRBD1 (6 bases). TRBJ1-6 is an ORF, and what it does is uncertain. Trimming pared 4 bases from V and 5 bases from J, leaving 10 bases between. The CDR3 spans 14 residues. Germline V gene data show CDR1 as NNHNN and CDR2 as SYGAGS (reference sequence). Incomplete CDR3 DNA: TGTGCCAGCGGTCCGGGACAACATAATTCGCCCCTCTAC. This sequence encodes CASGPGQHNSPLY. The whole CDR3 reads CASGPGQHNSPLYF.

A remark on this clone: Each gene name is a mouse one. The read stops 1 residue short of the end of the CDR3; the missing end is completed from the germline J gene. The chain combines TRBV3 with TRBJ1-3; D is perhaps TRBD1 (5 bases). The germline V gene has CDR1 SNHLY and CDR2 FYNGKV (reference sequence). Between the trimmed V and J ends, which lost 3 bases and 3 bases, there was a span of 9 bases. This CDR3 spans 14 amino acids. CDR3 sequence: CASSFHGGGNTLYF. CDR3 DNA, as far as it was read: TGTGCCAGCAGCTTCCACGGGGGTGGAAATACGCTCTAT.

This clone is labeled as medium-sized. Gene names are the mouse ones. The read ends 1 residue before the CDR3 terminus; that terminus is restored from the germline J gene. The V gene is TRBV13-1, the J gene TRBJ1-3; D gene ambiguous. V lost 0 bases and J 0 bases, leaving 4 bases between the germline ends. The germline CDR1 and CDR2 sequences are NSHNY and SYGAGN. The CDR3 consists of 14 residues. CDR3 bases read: TGTGCCAGCAGTGATGCAGATTCTGGAAATACGCTCTAT. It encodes CASSDADSGNTLY. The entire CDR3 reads CASSDADSGNTLYF.

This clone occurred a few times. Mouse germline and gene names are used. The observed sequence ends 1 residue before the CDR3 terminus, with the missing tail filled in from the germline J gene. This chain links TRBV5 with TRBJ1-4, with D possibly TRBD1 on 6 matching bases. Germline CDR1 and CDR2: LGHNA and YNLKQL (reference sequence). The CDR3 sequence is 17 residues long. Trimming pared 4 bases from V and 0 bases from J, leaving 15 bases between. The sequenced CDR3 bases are TGTGCCAGCAGCCTCCGGGACACAAGGATTTCCAACGAAAGATTATTT. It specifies CASSLRDTRISNERLF. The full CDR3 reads CASSLRDTRISNERLFF.

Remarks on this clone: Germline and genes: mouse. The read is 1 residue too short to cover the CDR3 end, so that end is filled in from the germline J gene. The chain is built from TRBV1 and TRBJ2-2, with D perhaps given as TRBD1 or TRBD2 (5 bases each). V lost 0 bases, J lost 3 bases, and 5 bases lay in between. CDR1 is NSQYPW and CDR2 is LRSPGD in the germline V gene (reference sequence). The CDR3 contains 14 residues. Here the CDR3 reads CTCSAEGDTGQLYF. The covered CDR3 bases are TGCACCTGCAGTGCAGAGGGGGACACCGGGCAGCTCTAC.

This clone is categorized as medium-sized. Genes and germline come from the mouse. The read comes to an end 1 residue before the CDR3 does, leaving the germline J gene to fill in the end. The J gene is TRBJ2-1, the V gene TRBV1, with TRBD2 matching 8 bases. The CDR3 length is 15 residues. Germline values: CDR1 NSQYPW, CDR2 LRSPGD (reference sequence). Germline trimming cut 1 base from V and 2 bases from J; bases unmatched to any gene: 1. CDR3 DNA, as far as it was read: TGCACCTGCAGTGCAGTTGGGGGGGACTATGCTGAGCAGTTC. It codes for CTCSAVGGDYAEQF. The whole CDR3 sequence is CTCSAVGGDYAEQFF.